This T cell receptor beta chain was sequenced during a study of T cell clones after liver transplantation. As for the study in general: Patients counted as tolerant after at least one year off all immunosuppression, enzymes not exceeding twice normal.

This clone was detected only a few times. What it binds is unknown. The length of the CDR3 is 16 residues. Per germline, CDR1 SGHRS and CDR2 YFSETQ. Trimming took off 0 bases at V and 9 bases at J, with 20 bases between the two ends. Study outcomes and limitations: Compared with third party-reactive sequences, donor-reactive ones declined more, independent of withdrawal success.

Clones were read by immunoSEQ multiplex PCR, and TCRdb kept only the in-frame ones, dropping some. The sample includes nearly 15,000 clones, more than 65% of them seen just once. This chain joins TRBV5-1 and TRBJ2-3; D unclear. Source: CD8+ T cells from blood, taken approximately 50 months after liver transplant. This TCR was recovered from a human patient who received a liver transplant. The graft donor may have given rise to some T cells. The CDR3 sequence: CASSLAGRKELGTQYF. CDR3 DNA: TGCGCCAGCAGCTTGGCCGGCCGAAAAGAGTTAGGCACGCAGTATTTT.